The TCR beta chain under discussion was sequenced for a study of post-analysis software for immune sequencing data. Points from the study as a whole: Multiple sclerosis patients showed significantly lower normalized Chao1 diversity than controls did. In patients, about 5 TRBV segments were more frequent than in controls, with TRBV5-6, TRBV5-1 and TRBV20-1 among them. The authors found that F measure strongly co-clustered same-batch samples.

The V and J ends lost 6 bases and 4 bases respectively, with 12 bases between them. The germline V gene encodes CDR1 MNHEY and CDR2 SVGAGI. This CDR3 has 13 amino acids. The authors incorporated unique molecular identifiers into the TCR beta cDNA libraries. TCRdb passed the PCR reads through MiXCR, listing each CDR3 protein once. Of almost 700,000 distinct CDR3 sequences in the sample, about 60% are singletons; the top ten hold about 11%. This clonotype was found a few times. What it binds is not known. The J gene is TRBJ2-5, the V gene TRBV6-5; D unresolved. The sequence derives from a girl aged 2 to 10 with multiple sclerosis. The sample was blood. CDR3 coding DNA: TGTGCCAGCAGGCCCCTGGGAAGAGAGACCCAGTACTTC. Translated: CASRPLGRETQYF.